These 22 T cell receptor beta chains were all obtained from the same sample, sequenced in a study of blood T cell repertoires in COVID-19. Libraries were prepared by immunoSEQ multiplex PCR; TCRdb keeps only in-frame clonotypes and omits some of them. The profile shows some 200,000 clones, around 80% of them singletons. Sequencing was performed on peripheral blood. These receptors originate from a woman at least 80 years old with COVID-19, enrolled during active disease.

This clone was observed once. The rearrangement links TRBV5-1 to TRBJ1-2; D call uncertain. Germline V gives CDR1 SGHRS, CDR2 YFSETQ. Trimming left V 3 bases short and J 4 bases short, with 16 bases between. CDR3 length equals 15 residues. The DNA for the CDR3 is TGCGCCAGCAGCTCCGGTATGCCAAGTAGCTATGGCTACACCTTC. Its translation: CASSSGMPSSYGYTF.

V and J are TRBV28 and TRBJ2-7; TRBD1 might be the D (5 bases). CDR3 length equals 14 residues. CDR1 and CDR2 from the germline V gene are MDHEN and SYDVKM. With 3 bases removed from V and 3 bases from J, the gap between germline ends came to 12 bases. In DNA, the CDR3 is TGTGCCAGCAGTTTGGGGCTAGTTAGCTACGAGCAGTACTTC. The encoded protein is CASSLGLVSYEQYF.

The CDR3 DNA is TGTGCCAGCAGTTCCCCTAGGGGAGAGCAGTTCTTC. This gives the protein CASSSPRGEQFF. The V gene is TRBV28, the J gene TRBJ2-1, with D possibly TRBD1 on 5 matching bases. Trimming removed 4 bases from V and 10 bases from J, with 11 bases in between. CDR1 is MDHEN and CDR2 is SYDVKM in the germline V gene. The CDR3 totals 12 residues.

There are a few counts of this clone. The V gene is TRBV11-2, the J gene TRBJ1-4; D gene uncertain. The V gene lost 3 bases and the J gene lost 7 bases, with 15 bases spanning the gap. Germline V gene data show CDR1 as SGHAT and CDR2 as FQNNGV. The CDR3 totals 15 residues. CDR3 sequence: CASSFPDLRGEKLFF. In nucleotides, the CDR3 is TGTGCCAGCAGCTTTCCGGACCTTCGGGGTGAAAAACTGTTTTTT. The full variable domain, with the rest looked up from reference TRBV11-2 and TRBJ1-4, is EAGVAQSPRYKIIEKRQSVAFWCNPISGHATLYWYQQILGQGPKLLIQFQNNGVVDDSQLPKDRFSAERLKGVDSTLKIQPAKLEDSAVYLCASSFPDLRGEKLFFGSGTQLSVL.

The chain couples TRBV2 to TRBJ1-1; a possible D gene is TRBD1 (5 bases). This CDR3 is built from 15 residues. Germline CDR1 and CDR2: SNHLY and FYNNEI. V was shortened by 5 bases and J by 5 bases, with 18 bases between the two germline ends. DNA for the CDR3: TGTGCCAGCAGTTTAATCGGGGAGGGGTATACTGAAGCTTTCTTT. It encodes CASSLIGEGYTEAFF.

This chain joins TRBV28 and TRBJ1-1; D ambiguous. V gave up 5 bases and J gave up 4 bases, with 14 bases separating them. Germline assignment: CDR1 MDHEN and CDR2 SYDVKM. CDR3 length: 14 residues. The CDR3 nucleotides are TGTGCCAGCAGTCCACCCCAGAGGGTCACTGAAGCTTTCTTT. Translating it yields CASSPPQRVTEAFF. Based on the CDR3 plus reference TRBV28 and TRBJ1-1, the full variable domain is DVKVTQSSRYLVKRTGEKVFLECVQDMDHENMFWYRQDPGLGLRLIYFSYDVKMKEKGDIPEGYSVSREKKERFSLILESASTNQTSMYLCASSPPQRVTEAFFGQGTRLTVV.

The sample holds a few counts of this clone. DNA for the CDR3: TGTGCCAGCAGCTTGACGCCTAGCGTCTACAATGAGCAGTTCTTC. It is translated as CASSLTPSVYNEQFF. V gene TRBV5-5 combines with J gene TRBJ2-1, with D perhaps matching TRBD2 (6 bases). The CDR3 runs 15 residues. In germline, CDR1 is SGHKS, CDR2 YYEKEE (reference sequence). The V gene lost 1 base and the J gene lost 3 bases, with 11 bases spanning the gap. Full variable domain (missing parts from reference TRBV5-5 and TRBJ2-1): DAGVTQSPTHLIKTRGQQVTLRCSPISGHKSVSWYQQVLGQGPQFIFQYYEKEERGRGNFPDRFSARQFPNYSSELNVNALLLGDSALYLCASSLTPSVYNEQFFGPGTRLTVL.

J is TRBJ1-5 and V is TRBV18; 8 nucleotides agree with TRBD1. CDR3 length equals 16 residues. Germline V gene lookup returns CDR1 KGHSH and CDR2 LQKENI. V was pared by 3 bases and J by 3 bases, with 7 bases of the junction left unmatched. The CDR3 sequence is CASSPGQGLSNQPQHF. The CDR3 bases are TGTGCCAGCTCACCTGGACAGGGATTGTCCAATCAGCCCCAGCATTTT.

The CDR3 nucleotides read TGTGCCAGCAGCTTGATCGGGGACAGGGTGACCTATGGCTACACCTTC. Amino acid sequence: CASSLIGDRVTYGYTF. This chain connects TRBV13 to TRBJ1-2; 9 bases fit TRBD1. The trim removed 3 bases at V and 4 bases at J, leaving 9 bases unmatched. The CDR3 spans 16 residues. Per the germline V gene, CDR1 is PRHDT and CDR2 is FYEKMQ (reference sequence). The full variable domain, with the rest looked up from reference TRBV13 and TRBJ1-2, is AAGVIQSPRHLIKEKRETATLKCYPIPRHDTVYWYQQGPGQDPQFLISFYEKMQSDKGSIPDRFSAQQFSDYHSELNMSSLELGDSALYFCASSLIGDRVTYGYTFGSGTRLTVV.

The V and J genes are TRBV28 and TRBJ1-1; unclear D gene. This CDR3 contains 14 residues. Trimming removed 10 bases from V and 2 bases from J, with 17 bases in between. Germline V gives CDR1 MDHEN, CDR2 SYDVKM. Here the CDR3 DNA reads TGTGCCACCCAAGCACCTATCATAAACACTGAAGCTTTCTTT. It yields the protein CATQAPIINTEAFF.

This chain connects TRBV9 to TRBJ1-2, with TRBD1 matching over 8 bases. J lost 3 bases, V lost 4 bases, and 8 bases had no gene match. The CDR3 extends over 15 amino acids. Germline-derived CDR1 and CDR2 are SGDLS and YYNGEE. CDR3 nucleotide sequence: TGTGCCAGCAGCTTCCGACAGGGGAGGGACTATGGCTACACCTTC. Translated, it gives CASSFRQGRDYGYTF.

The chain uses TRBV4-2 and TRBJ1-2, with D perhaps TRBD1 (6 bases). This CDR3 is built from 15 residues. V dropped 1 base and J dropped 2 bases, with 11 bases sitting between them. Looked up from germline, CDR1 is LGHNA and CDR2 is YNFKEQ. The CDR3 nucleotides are TGTGCCAGCAGCCAAGGTGGGCAGGGGAACTATGGCTACACCTTC. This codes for CASSQGGQGNYGYTF.

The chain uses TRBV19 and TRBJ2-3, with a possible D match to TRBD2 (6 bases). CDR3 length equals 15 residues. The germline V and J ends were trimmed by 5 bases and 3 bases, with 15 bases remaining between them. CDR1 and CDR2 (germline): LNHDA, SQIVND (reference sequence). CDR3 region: CASSPRGMGTDTQYF. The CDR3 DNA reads TGTGCCAGTAGTCCCCGCGGGATGGGGACAGATACGCAGTATTTT.

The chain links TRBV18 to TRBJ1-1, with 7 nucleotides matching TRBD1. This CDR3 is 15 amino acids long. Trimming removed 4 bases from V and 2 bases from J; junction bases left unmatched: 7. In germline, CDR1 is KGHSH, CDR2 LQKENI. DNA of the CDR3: TGTGCCAGCTCACGGGGACAGTCAAGAAACACTGAAGCTTTCTTT. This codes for CASSRGQSRNTEAFF.

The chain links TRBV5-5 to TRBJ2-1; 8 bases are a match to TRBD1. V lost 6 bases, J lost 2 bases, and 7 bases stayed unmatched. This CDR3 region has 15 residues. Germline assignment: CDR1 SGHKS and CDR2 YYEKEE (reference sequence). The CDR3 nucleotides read TGTGCCAGCACTTCCCAGGGGGCGACCTACAATGAGCAGTTCTTC. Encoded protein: CASTSQGATYNEQFF.

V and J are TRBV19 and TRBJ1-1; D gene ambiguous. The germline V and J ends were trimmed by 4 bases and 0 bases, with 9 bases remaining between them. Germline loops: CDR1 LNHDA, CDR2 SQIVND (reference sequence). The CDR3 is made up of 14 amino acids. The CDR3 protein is CASSNEMMNTEAFF. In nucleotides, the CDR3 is TGTGCCAGTAGTAACGAGATGATGAACACTGAAGCTTTCTTT.

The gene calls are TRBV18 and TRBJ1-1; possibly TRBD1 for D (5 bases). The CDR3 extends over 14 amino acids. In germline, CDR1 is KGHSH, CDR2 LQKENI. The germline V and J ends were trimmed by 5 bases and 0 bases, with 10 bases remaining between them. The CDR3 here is CASSSSQVNTEAFF. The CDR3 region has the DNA TGTGCCAGCTCATCATCACAGGTGAACACTGAAGCTTTCTTT.

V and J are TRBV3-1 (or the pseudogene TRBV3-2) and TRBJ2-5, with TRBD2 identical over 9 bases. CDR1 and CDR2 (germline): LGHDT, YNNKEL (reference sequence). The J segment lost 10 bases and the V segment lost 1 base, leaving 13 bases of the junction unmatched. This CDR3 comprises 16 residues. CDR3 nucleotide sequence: TGTGCCAGCAGCCAAGTCGTAGCGGGGGCGGGGTCTGACCAGTACTTC. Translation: CASSQVVAGAGSDQYF.

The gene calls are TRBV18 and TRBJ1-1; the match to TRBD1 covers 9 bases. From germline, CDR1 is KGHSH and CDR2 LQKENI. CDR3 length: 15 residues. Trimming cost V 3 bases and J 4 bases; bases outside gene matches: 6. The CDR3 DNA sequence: TGTGCCAGCTCACCTAAGGGACAGGGAGCCACTGAAGCTTTCTTT. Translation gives CASSPKGQGATEAFF.

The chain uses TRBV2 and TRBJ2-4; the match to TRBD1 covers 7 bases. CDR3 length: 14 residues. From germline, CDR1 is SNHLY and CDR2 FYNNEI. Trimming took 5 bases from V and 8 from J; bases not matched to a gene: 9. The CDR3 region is CASSRKTGPYIQYF. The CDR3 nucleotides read TGTGCCAGCAGTAGAAAGACAGGGCCCTACATTCAGTACTTC.

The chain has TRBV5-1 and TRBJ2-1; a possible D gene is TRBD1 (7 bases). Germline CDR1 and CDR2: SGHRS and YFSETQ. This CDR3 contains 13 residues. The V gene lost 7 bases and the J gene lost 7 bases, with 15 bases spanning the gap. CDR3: CASGRRGENEQFF. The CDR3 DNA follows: TGCGCCAGCGGCCGCAGGGGGGAAAATGAGCAGTTCTTC.

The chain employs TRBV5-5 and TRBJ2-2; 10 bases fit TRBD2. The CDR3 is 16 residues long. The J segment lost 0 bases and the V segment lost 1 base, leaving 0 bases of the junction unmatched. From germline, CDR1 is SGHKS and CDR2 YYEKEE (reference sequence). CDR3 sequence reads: CASSLSGGANTGELFF. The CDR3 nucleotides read TGTGCCAGCAGCTTGAGCGGGGGGGCGAACACCGGGGAGCTGTTTTTT.